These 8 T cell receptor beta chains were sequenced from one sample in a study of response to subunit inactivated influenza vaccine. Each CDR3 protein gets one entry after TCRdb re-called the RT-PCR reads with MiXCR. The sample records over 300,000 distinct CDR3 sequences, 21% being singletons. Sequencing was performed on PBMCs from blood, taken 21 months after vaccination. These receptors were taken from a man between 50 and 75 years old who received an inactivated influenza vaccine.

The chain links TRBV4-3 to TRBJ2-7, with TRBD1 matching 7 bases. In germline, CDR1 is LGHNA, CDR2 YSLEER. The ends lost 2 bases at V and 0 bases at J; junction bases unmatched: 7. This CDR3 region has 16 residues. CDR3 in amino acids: CASSQYKGADSYEQYF. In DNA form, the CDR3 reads TGCGCCAGCAGCCAATATAAGGGGGCCGACTCCTACGAGCAGTACTTC.

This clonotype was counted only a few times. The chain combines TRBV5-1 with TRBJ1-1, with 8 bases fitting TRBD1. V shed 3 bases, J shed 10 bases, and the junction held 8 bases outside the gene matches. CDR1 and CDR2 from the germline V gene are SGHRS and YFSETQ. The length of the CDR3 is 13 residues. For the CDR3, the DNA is TGCGCCAGCAGCTCAGACAGGGGTTACGGAGCTTTCTTT. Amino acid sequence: CASSSDRGYGAFF. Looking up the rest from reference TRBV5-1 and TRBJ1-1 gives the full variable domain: KAGVTQTPRYLIKTRGQQVTLSCSPISGHRSVSWYQQTPGQGLQFLFEYFSETQRNKGNFPGRFSGRQFSNSRSEMNVSTLELGDSALYLCASSSDRGYGAFFGQGTRLTVV.

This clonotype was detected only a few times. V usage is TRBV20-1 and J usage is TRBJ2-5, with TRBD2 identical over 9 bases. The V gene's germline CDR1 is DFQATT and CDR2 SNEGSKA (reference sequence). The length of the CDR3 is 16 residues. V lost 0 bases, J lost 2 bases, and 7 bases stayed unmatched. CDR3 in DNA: TGCAGTGCTAGAGAATTCGCTAGCGGGGCACAAGAGACCCAGTACTTC. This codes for CSAREFASGAQETQYF.

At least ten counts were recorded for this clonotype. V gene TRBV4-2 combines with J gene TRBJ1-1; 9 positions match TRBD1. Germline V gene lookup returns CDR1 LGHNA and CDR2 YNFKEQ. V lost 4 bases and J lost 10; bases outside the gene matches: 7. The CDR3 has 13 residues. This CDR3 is CASSPQTGGRAFF. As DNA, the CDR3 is TGTGCCAGCAGCCCCCAGACAGGGGGGAGAGCTTTCTTT.

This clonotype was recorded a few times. The CDR3 is CSALATSGGDTQYF. The CDR3 nucleotides are TGCAGTGCCCTAGCGACTAGCGGGGGAGATACGCAGTATTTT. This sequence joins TRBV20-1 and TRBJ2-3; 12 nucleotides match TRBD2. Germline values: CDR1 DFQATT, CDR2 SNEGSKA (reference sequence). V trimming: 6 bases; J trimming: 5 bases; junction bases outside the gene matches: 6. The CDR3 is 14 residues long.

Here the CDR3 DNA reads TGTGCCAGCAGCTTGGCGGGGGAAACTCAGCCCCAGCATTTT. It specifies CASSLAGETQPQHF. The chain joins TRBV5-4 to TRBJ1-5, with D tentatively TRBD1 (5 bases). Germline V CDR1 and CDR2: SGHNT, YYREEE (reference sequence). The CDR3 sequence is 14 residues long. V was shortened by 0 bases and J by 6 bases, with 10 bases between the two germline ends.

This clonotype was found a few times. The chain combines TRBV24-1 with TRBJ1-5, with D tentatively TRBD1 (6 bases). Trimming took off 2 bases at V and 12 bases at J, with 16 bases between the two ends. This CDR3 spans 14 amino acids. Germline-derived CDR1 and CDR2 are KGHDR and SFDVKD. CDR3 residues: CATSDSWTEGLQHF. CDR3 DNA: TGTGCCACCAGTGATTCTTGGACAGAAGGTCTCCAGCATTTT.

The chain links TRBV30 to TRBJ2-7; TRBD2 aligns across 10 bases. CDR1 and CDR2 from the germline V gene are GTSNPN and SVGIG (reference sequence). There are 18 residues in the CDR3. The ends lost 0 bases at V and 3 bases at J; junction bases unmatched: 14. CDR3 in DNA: TGTGCCTGGAGTGTGTCGGGCTGGCTAGCGGGGGAGCTCTACGAGCAGTACTTC. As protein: CAWSVSGWLAGELYEQYF.